These 14 T cell receptor beta chains came from one sample sequenced in a study of blood T cells in healthy people across ages. Using a J-beta primer mix together with a sample-barcoded 5' primer, a second PCR was run for about 6 to 12 cycles. One entry per CDR3 protein results from TCRdb running MiXCR on the 5' RACE reads. The sample holds hundreds of thousands of distinct CDR3 sequences, about 56% seen once. Sequencing was performed on blood. The receptors originated from a man aged 40-49 years in good health.

There are a few counts of this clonotype. This chain links TRBV7-9 with TRBJ2-7; 7 bases fit TRBD1. There are 15 residues in the CDR3. With 5 bases clipped from V and 2 bases from J, the junction kept 9 bases outside the gene matches. CDR1 and CDR2 (germline): SEHNR, FQNEAQ (reference sequence). CDR3 in amino acids: CASSGGDGTAYEQYF. Here the CDR3 DNA reads TGTGCCAGCAGCGGGGGAGACGGGACAGCCTACGAGCAGTACTTC.

The chain links TRBV20-1 to TRBJ2-5, with TRBD1 matching 8 bases. Germline CDR1 is DFQATT and CDR2 is SNEGSKA (reference sequence). This CDR3 spans 15 amino acids. The CDR3, as DNA: TGCAGCGCGTCCCCCGGGACAGGCCCACAAGAGACCCAGTACTTC. Protein product: CSASPGTGPQETQYF.

The rearrangement uses TRBV27 and TRBJ2-4; D perhaps matches TRBD1 (6 bases). With 3 bases removed from V and 2 bases from J, the gap between germline ends came to 26 bases. The CDR3 is 20 amino acids. Per germline, CDR1 MNHEY and CDR2 SMNVEV (reference sequence). The CDR3 coding sequence is TGTGCCAGCAGTTTGTCCTTCGGGACACTAAGGTCCCAATCCAAAAACATTCAGTACTTC. This sequence encodes CASSLSFGTLRSQSKNIQYF.

The V and J genes are TRBV2 and TRBJ1-5; 7 bases match TRBD1. V shed 0 bases and J 2 bases; nucleotides not matched to a gene: 4. The CDR3 has 16 residues. Germline V gene data show CDR1 as SNHLY and CDR2 as FYNNEI. CDR3 bases: TGTGCCAGCAGTGAAGCCATCGACAGGGGCAATCAGCCCCAGCATTTT. Its translation: CASSEAIDRGNQPQHF.

The V gene is TRBV3-1, the J gene TRBJ2-5, with 11 positions matching TRBD2. The CDR3 runs 18 residues. CDR1 and CDR2 (germline): LGHDT, YNNKEL (reference sequence). V lost 1 base, J lost 11 bases, and 18 bases stayed unmatched. The CDR3 DNA follows: TGTGCCAGCAGCCAAGGGTCGATAGCGGGAGGGCCTCACAATGAGCAGTACTTC. Translating gives CASSQGSIAGGPHNEQYF.

V is TRBV20-1 and J is TRBJ2-5; D could derive from TRBD1 or TRBD2 (5 bases each). The CDR3 sequence is 14 residues long. From germline, CDR1 is DFQATT and CDR2 SNEGSKA (reference sequence). The V gene lost 6 bases and the J gene lost 1 base, with 15 bases spanning the gap. The DNA of the CDR3 is TGCAGTGCCTCCGGGACGGCAATCCAAGAGACCCAGTACTTC. Translated: CSASGTAIQETQYF.

The sample holds a few counts of this clonotype. This rearrangement joins TRBV6-6 to TRBJ2-7; D unresolved. Germline CDR1 is MNHNY and CDR2 is SVGAGI (reference sequence). Trimming took off 4 bases at V and 10 bases at J, with 14 bases between the two ends. The CDR3 spans 12 residues. The DNA for the CDR3 is TGTGCCAGCAGTTCCCCGGACCCGCCTCAGTACTTC. This translates into CASSSPDPPQYF.

In this sample, this clonotype turned up a few times. V and J are TRBV15 and TRBJ2-5; 9 bases line up with TRBD2. The end of the DNA fits TRBJ2-7 better, so the J call may be wrong. This CDR3 is 15 amino acids long. Germline loops: CDR1 LNHNV, CDR2 YYDKDF (reference sequence). This CDR3 reads CATSRIASGIGEQYF. The CDR3 coding sequence is TGTGCCACCAGCAGAATCGCTAGCGGGATTGGCGAGCAGTACTTC.

In its sample, this clonotype was seen a few times. J is TRBJ2-7 and V is TRBV29-1, with 7 nucleotides matching TRBD1. The CDR3 consists of 15 residues. V gave up 8 bases and J gave up 6 bases; unmatched junction bases: 19. Germline V CDR1 and CDR2: SQVTM, ANQGSEA. The chain's CDR3 is CSPPHVGDRFTEQYF. In DNA, the CDR3 is TGCAGCCCCCCCCACGTAGGGGACAGATTTACCGAGCAGTACTTC.

This clonotype has more than one count but fewer than ten. V is TRBV27 and J is TRBJ1-2; TRBD1 matches at 11 bases. After removal of 4 bases from V and 8 bases from J, the junction contained 9 bases not matched to a gene. The CDR3 consists of 15 residues. CDR1 MNHEY and CDR2 SMNVEV come from the germline V gene (reference sequence). DNA of the CDR3: TGTGCCAGCAGTTCTACGGGGACAGGGGGATACGGCTACACCTTC. Translated, it gives CASSSTGTGGYGYTF.

This clonotype was counted once. The rearrangement uses TRBV20-1 and TRBJ2-3; D gene uncertain. The CDR3 length is 14 residues. The V gene's germline CDR1 is DFQATT and CDR2 SNEGSKA (reference sequence). V shed 6 bases and J shed 1 base, with 14 bases lying between them. CDR3 bases: TGCAGTGCCAGGACGGTGCCCCGCACAGATACGCAGTATTTT. Its translation: CSARTVPRTDTQYF.

This clonotype was picked up a small number of times. The rearrangement links TRBV28 to TRBJ2-7, with D perhaps TRBD1 (5 bases). Trimming took off 3 bases at V and 3 bases at J, with 15 bases between the two ends. Germline V gives CDR1 MDHEN, CDR2 SYDVKM. This CDR3 comprises 15 residues. The CDR3 DNA follows: TGTGCCAGCAGTTTGGCCCTCGGACAAGTCTACGAGCAGTACTTC. It is translated as CASSLALGQVYEQYF. The complete variable domain, with remaining parts taken from reference TRBV28 and TRBJ2-7, reads DVKVTQSSRYLVKRTGEKVFLECVQDMDHENMFWYRQDPGLGLRLIYFSYDVKMKEKGDIPEGYSVSREKKERFSLILESASTNQTSMYLCASSLALGQVYEQYFGPGTRLTVT.

V is TRBV11-2 and J is TRBJ2-1; D call uncertain. This CDR3 has 15 amino acids. V was shortened by 5 bases and J by 5 bases, with 16 bases between the two germline ends. Per germline, CDR1 SGHAT and CDR2 FQNNGV. CDR3 in amino acids: CASSPPGRPDNEQFF. The CDR3, as DNA: TGTGCCAGCAGCCCTCCAGGCAGACCTGACAATGAGCAGTTCTTC.

The count of this clonotype is one. V usage is TRBV7-2 and J usage is TRBJ2-7; 10 bases match TRBD2. Germline-derived CDR1 and CDR2 are SGHTA and FQGNSA. The CDR3 loop spans 15 amino acids. Losses at the gene ends were 5 bases for V and 6 bases for J; bases not matched to a gene: 10. CDR3 loop: CASSLSGRALREQYF. Here the CDR3 DNA reads TGTGCCAGCAGCCTGAGCGGGAGGGCCCTCCGCGAGCAGTACTTC.